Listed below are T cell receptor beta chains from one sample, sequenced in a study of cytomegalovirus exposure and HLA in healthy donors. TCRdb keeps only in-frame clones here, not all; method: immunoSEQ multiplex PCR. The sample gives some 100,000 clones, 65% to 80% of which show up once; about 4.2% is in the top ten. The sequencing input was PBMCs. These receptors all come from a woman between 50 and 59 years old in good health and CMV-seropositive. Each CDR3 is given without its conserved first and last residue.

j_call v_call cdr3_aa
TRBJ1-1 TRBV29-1 SVAPGTEAF
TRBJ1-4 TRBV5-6 ASSLKGTGIATNEKLF
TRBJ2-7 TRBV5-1 ASSSFGGGGKYEQY
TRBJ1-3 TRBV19 ASSIVVSGNTIY
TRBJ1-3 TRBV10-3 AISGRGQFSGNTIY
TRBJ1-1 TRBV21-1 ASSPWNQQLGAF
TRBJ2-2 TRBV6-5 ASSLNTGELF
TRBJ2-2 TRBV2 ASSRTSGITGELF
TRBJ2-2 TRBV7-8 ASSTLAPPNTGELF
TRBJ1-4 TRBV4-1 ASSQGLQGEKLF
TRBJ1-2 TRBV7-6 ASSLARQGRNYGYT
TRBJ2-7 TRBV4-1 ASSQQAGKGYEQY
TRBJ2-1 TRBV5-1 ASSLVGDEQF
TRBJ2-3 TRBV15 ATSSNSGRADTQY
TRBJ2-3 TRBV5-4 ASRPGTTNTQY
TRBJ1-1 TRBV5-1 ASSLFSAEAGMNTEAF
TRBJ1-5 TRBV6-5 ASSTTGGGNQPQH
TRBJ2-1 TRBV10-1 ASSEQGLGEQF
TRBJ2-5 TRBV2 ASRLLLGQTPLSQETQY
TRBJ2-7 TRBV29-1 SVEGATPGTYEQY
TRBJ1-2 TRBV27 ASRPGGRDGYT
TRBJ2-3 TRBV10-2 ASGPSRQY
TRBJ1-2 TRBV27 ASSPGQGLYGYT